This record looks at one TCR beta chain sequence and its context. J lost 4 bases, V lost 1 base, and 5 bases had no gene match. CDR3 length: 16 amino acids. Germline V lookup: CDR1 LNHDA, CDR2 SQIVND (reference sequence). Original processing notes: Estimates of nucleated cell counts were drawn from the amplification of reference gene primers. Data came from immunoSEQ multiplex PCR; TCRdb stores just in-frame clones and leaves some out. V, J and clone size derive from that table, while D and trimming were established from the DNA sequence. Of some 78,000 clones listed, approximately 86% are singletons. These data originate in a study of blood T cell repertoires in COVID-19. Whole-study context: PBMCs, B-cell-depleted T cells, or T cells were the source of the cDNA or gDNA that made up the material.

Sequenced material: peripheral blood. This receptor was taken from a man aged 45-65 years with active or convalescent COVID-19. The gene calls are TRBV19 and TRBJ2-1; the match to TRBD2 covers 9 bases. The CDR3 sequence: CASSIVAGGAYNEQFF. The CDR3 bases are TGTGCCAGTAGTATAGTTGCGGGGGGGGCGTACAATGAGCAGTTCTTC. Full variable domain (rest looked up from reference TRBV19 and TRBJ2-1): DGGITQSPKYLFRKEGQNVTLSCEQNLNHDAMYWYRQDPGQGLRLIYYSQIVNDFQKGDIAEGYSVSREKKESFPLTVTSAQKNPTAFYLCASSIVAGGAYNEQFFGPGTRLTVL.